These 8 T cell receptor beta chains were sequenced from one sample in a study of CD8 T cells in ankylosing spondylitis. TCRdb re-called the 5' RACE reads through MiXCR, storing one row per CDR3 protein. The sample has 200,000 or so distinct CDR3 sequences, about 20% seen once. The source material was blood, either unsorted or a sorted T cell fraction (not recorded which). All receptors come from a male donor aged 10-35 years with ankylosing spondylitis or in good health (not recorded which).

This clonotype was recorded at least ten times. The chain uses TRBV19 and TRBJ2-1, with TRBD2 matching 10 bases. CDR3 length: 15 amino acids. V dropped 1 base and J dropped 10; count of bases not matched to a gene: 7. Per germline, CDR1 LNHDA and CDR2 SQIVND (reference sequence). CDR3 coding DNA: TGTGCCAGTAGTATAGGTCAACTAGCGGGAAGAGAGCAGTTCTTC. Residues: CASSIGQLAGREQFF.

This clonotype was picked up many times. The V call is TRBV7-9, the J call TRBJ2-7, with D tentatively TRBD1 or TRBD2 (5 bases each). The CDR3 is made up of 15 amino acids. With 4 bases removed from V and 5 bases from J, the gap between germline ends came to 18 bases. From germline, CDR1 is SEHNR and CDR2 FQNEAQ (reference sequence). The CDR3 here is CASSSPGRSSHEQYF. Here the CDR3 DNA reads TGTGCCAGCAGCTCACCGGGACGGTCTAGTCACGAGCAGTACTTC.

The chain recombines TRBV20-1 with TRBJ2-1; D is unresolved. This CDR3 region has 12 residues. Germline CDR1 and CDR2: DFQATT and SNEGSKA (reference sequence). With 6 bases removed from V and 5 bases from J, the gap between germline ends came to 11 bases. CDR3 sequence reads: CSAKSKHNEQFF. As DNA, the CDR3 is TGCAGTGCCAAAAGCAAACACAATGAGCAGTTCTTC.

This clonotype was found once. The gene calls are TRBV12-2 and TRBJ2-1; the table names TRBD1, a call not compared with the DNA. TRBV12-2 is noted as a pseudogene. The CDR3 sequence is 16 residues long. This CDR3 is CASRIAGTSLNNEQFF. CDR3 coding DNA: TGTGCAAGTCGTATAGCCGGGACATCTCTCAACAATGAGCAGTTCTTC.

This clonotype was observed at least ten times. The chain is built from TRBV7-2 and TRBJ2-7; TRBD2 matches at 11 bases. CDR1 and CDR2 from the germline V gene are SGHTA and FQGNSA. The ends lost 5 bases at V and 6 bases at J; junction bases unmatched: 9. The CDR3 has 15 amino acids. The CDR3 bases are TGTGCCAGCAGCGCACTAGCGGGAGCCACGGGCGAGCAGTACTTC. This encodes CASSALAGATGEQYF.

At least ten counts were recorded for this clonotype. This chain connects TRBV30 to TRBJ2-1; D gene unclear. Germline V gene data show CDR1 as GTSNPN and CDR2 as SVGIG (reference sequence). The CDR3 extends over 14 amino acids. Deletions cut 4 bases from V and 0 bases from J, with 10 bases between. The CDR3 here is CAWNGGFSYNEQFF. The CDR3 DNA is TGTGCCTGGAACGGCGGATTCTCCTACAATGAGCAGTTCTTC.

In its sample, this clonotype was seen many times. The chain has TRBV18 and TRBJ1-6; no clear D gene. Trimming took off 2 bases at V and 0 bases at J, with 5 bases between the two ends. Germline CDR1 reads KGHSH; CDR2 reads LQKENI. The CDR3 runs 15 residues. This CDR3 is CASSPEISYNSPLHF. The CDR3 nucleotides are TGTGCCAGCTCACCAGAAATCTCCTATAATTCACCCCTCCACTTT.

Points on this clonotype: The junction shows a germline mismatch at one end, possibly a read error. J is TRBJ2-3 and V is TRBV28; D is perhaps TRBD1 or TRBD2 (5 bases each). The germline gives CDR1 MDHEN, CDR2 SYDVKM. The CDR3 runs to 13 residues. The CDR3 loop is CASSRLNTGTQYF. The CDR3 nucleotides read TGTGCCAGCAGTAGACTAAACACAGGTACGCAGTATTTT.